The entry below describes one TCR beta chain. V shed 4 bases and J 7 bases; nucleotides not matched to a gene: 2. This CDR3 region has 13 residues. CDR1 is SGHNT and CDR2 is YYREEE in the germline V gene (reference sequence). The sample comes from a study of blood T cell repertoires in COVID-19. Repertoires were generated with immunoSEQ multiplex PCR, while TCRdb's copy carries only in-frame clones and drops some. The repertoire holds hundreds of thousands of clones, with about 90% as singletons. The TCR sequence derives from a woman between 45 and 60 years old who had been exposed to COVID-19. The material sequenced was PBMCs or T cells enriched from blood (not recorded which). V gene TRBV5-4 combines with J gene TRBJ1-5, with 10 bases matching TRBD1. This CDR3 is CASSRQGAQPQHF. CDR3 bases: TGTGCCAGCAGCCGACAGGGGGCACAGCCCCAGCATTTT.